This note documents a single T cell receptor (beta chain) sequence. The data are from a study of blood T cells in healthy people across ages. Sample-barcoded 5' priming and a J-beta primer mix drove a second PCR of roughly 7 to 11 cycles. In TCRdb, the 5' RACE reads were re-called with MiXCR into one record per CDR3 protein. The table shows over 1,200,000 distinct CDR3 sequences, with around 59% occurring only once. This CDR3 spans 14 amino acids. V was trimmed by 3 bases and J by 0 bases, leaving 11 bases between them. Germline CDR1 SQVTM, CDR2 ANQGSEA. The genes are TRBV29-1 and TRBJ1-1; D is undetermined. The specimen was blood. This TCR came from a man aged 18 to 29 in good health. Written as DNA, the CDR3 is TGCAGCGTTGAGAGGACGGTCATGAACACTGAAGCTTTCTTT. Translation: CSVERTVMNTEAFF.